The entry below gives a single T cell receptor beta chain sequence along with its context. These data are taken from a study of blood T cell repertoires in COVID-19. In the study overall: Donors in the United States, Italy and Spain gave samples during acute or convalescent COVID-19.

In the original analysis: Estimation of nucleated cell counts was performed using reference gene primer amplification. Data came from immunoSEQ multiplex PCR; TCRdb stores just in-frame clones and leaves some out. The V and J calls and the clone size are those of that table, but D and trimming were determined from the DNA. The repertoire holds under 300,000 clones, with 65% to 90% as singletons. This CDR3 region has 14 residues. V was cut by 3 bases and J by 9 bases, with 17 bases left in between. Germline V gives CDR1 KGHSH, CDR2 LQKENI. The V call is TRBV18, the J call TRBJ2-5; a possible D gene is TRBD1 (7 bases). This clonotype was obtained from a middle-aged man who had recovered from COVID-19. Sequenced: peripheral blood. For the CDR3, the DNA is TGTGCCAGCTCACCCCGACAGGGAGGTGAGCCCCAGTACTTC. The encoded protein is CASSPRQGGEPQYF. Full variable domain (missing parts from reference TRBV18 and TRBJ2-5): NAGVMQNPRHLVRRRGQEARLRCSPMKGHSHVYWYRQLPEEGLKFMVYLQKENIIDESGMPKERFSAEFPKEGPSILRIQQVVRGDSAAYFCASSPRQGGEPQYFGPGTRLLVL.